The 7 T cell receptor beta chains below come from one sample, sequenced in a study of technical replicates of blood from several donors (dated by TCRdb to about 2017). Library prep was done by the immunoSEQ multiplex PCR assay. The clones in this table, taken by TCRdb from immuneACCESS, are in-frame only. Not every clone is retained; where verified, under half of the shortfall comes from an unresolved V gene, and the cause of the rest is unknown. The sample table shows 79,000 or so clones, and 85% to 95% are seen once. The ten largest clones represent under 0.5% of the sample. What was sequenced was T cells isolated from PBMCs. Source of these receptors: a human donor in good health.

The chain joins TRBV6-5 to TRBJ2-3, with 10 bases matching TRBD1. J lost 1 base, V lost 4 bases, and 5 bases had no gene match. CDR1 is MNHEY and CDR2 is SVGAGI in the germline V gene. This CDR3 region has 16 residues. CDR3 sequence: CASSSTGTGGTDTQYF. In nucleotides, the CDR3 is TGTGCCAGCAGTTCCACCGGGACAGGGGGCACAGATACGCAGTATTTT.

V gene TRBV27 combines with J gene TRBJ2-5; no reliable D call. CDR3 length: 13 residues. Germline CDR1 MNHEY, CDR2 SMNVEV (reference sequence). V dropped 4 bases and J dropped 5 bases, with 11 bases sitting between them. CDR3 DNA: TGTGCCAGCAGTTCCCGATCCGGGGAGACCCAGTACTTC. It yields the protein CASSSRSGETQYF.

There are a few counts of this clone. The chain is built from TRBV27 and TRBJ2-1; D call uncertain. Germline-derived CDR1 and CDR2 are MNHEY and SMNVEV (reference sequence). V shed 2 bases and J shed 10 bases, with 12 bases lying between them. This CDR3 has 13 residues. The CDR3 protein is CASSLVQTGEQFF. The CDR3 bases are TGTGCCAGCAGTTTAGTCCAGACCGGGGAGCAGTTCTTC.

This sequence joins TRBV7-3 and TRBJ2-1, with D perhaps matching TRBD2 (5 bases). CDR3 length equals 12 residues. CDR1 is SGHTA, CDR2 FQGTGA, per germline. V gave up 2 bases and J gave up 10 bases, with 9 bases separating them. CDR3: CASSLGSSEQFF. The CDR3 nucleotides are TGTGCCAGCAGCTTAGGGAGTTCGGAGCAGTTCTTC.

The CDR3: CASSPPTTGPTQYF. Here the CDR3 DNA reads TGTGCCAGCAGCCCACCAACGACAGGCCCCACGCAGTATTTT. The V and J genes are TRBV7-9 and TRBJ2-3, with a tentative D call TRBD1 (6 bases). Germline V CDR1 and CDR2: SEHNR, FQNEAQ (reference sequence). Trimming left V 5 bases short and J 9 bases short, with 18 bases between. The CDR3 runs to 14 residues.

The chain carries TRBV6-5 and TRBJ1-2; 9 nucleotides match TRBD1. V shed 6 bases and J 6 bases; nucleotides not matched to a gene: 8. The germline V gene encodes CDR1 MNHEY and CDR2 SVGAGI. This CDR3 comprises 14 residues. The DNA of the CDR3 is TGTGCCAGCAGCCTTCGGGACAGGGTTGATGGCTACACCTTC. Its translation is CASSLRDRVDGYTF.

V is TRBV7-2 and J is TRBJ2-7, with D hard to call. Germline assignment: CDR1 SGHTA and CDR2 FQGNSA. The V end was cut by 0 bases, the J end by 5 bases, with 5 bases between. This CDR3 comprises 12 residues. CDR3 amino acids: CASSLARNEQYF. As DNA, the CDR3 is TGTGCCAGCAGCTTAGCGCGGAACGAGCAGTACTTC.